These T cell receptor beta chains were read from a single sample in a study of blood T cell repertoires in COVID-19. The method was immunoSEQ multiplex PCR; TCRdb's version includes in-frame clones alone and lacks a portion of them. Of 99,000 or so clones in the sample, 84% were seen once. Sequencing input: peripheral blood. Source of these receptors: a man aged 65 to 79 with active or convalescent COVID-19. CDR3s include the opening cysteine and the closing phenylalanine or tryptophan. The order of the fields is clone size, V gene, CDR3 protein. Part of the rows lack a size; the others show once, few, many or a class for expanded clones.

-	TRBV19	CASRSQGLLTHF
-	TRBV15	CATSPRYSLNEKLFF
-	TRBV28	CASSTGGSGNTIYF
-	TRBV30	CAWSSVEAFF
-	TRBV5-1	CASSLEASGGSDTQYF
-	TRBV5-1	CASSLTRGPGNTIYF
-	TRBV29-1	CSVESQQGTEAFF
-	TRBV4-3	CASSQDRGGGAVNEQFF
-	TRBV11-2	CASSTGQTMNTEAFF
-	TRBV7-8	CASSPRTGGNQNTEAFF
few	TRBV7-9	CASSFGQGALLGNTIYF
-	TRBV11-2	CASSKDRNTEAFF
-	TRBV7-9	CASSLERGGLDTQYF
-	TRBV30	CAWSFGQGPYGYTF
-	TRBV28	CASSLRTGPLSGNTIYF
-	TRBV19	CASTVGQPGRNEQFF
once	TRBV2	CASTRVADTIYF
-	TRBV2	CASSQSWEGNYGYTF
-	TRBV4-3	CASSLEPGGYNEQFF
-	TRBV6-5	CASSYRTNQETQYF
-	TRBV29-1	CSVTGGVDQPQHF
-	TRBV27	CASSLSGAFNYGYTF
-	TRBV27	CASRNRGGTEAFF
-	TRBV11-2	CASSPTTGMKGYTF
-	TRBV7-2	CASSSRGTTGELFF
-	TRBV6-5	CASSRDRGNYGYTF
-	TRBV11-2	CASSFRGEGHGYTF
-	TRBV2	CASGQSNQPQHF
few	TRBV11-2	CASSRSGGKGYEQYF
few	TRBV28	CASSLNVRQGKGYTF
-	TRBV30	CAWSLKGLVHF
-	TRBV7-2	CASSTPGTGFSPLHF
-	TRBV3-1/TRBV3-2	CASSPSGGAPSTDTQYF
-	TRBV30	CAWSVLPTSGGRNEQFF
-	TRBV6-5	CASSYSREGYTF
-	TRBV24-1	CATRRQGTGELFF
-	TRBV18	CASSPGTEPVYTF
-	TRBV7-3	CASSFPGGRNEQFF
-	TRBV18	CASARGVDTEAFF
-	TRBV19	CASSVTGFGYTF
once	TRBV6-5	CASSTTMNTEAFF
-	TRBV2	CASSLGQSADTQYF
-	TRBV24-1	CATIYPGQSYEQYF
-	TRBV3-1/TRBV3-2	CASSPTPGTGERETQYF
-	TRBV28	CASSLLDRPLPYGYTF
-	TRBV6-5	CASSFSGSTRTDTQYF
-	TRBV5-1	CASSFSRATYEQYF